This TCR beta chain was retrieved from a study of long-term antiretroviral therapy in people with HIV. Study-wide points: Blood obtained between the mid-2000s and the late 2010s may reflect older ART regimens. HIV repertoires spanned narrower CDR3 length ranges than controls. Transplant donor controls retained higher diversity, though diversity increased after ART.

With V trimmed by 6 bases and J by 0 bases, 6 bases remained unmatched. The germline V gene encodes CDR1 SNHLY and CDR2 FYNNEI. This CDR3 is built from 15 residues. This clone has a handful of counts. Its target is unknown. Specimens carried about 1-10 million cryopreserved PBMC before DNA extraction. Runs used v3.0 of the immunoSEQ assay and were done at survey level. Sequencing used immunoSEQ multiplex PCR; TCRdb keeps in-frame clones, though not all of them. The data contain over 14,000 clones, 70% to 80% of them singletons. The chain employs TRBV2 and TRBJ2-3; 7 nucleotides line up with TRBD1. The input for sequencing was unsorted PBMCs, taken 1.3 years before starting antiretroviral therapy. The source of this sequence is a man aged 40-50 years with HIV. The CDR3 DNA follows: TGTGCCAGCAGGGCGACAGGGTCTAGCACAGATACGCAGTATTTT. Protein product: CASRATGSSTDTQYF.